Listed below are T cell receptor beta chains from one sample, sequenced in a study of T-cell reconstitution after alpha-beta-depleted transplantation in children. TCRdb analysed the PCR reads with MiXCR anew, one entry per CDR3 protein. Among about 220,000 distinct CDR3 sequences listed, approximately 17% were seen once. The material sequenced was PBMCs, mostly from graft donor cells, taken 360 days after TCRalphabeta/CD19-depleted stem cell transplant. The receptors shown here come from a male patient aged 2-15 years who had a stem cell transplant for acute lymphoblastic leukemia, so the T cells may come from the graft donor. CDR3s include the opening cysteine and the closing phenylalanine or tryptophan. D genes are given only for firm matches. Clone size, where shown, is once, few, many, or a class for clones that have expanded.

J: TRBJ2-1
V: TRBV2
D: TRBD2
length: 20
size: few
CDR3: CASSETQPTSGGSIYNEQFF
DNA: TGTGCCAGCAGTGAAACCCAGCCGACTAGCGGGGGGTCAATATACAATGAGCAGTTCTTC

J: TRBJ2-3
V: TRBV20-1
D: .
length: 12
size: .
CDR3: CSARDDTDTQYF
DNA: TGCAGTGCCCGCGATGACACAGATACGCAGTATTTT

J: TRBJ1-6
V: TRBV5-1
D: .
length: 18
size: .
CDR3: CASSAFLGTGTYNSPLHF
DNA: TGCGCCAGCAGCGCATTCCTGGGCACAGGGACCTATAATTCACCCCTCCACTTT

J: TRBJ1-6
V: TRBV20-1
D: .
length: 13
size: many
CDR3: CSARGTENSPLHF
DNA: TGCAGTGCTAGGGGCACAGAAAATTCACCCCTCCACTTT

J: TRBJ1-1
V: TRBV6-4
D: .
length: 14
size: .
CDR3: CASSRGRGVTEAFF
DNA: TGTGCCAGCAGCAGAGGCCGGGGGGTCACTGAAGCTTTCTTT

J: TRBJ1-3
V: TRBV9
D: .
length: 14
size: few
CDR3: CASTFGVSGNTIYF
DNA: TGTGCCAGCACCTTCGGGGTCTCTGGAAACACCATATATTTT

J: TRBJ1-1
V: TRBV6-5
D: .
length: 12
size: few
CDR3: CASRAGYTEAFF
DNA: TGTGCCAGCAGAGCAGGGTACACTGAAGCTTTCTTT

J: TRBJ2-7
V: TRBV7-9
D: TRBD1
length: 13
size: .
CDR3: CASSLMTGHEQYF
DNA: TGTGCCAGCAGCTTAATGACAGGGCACGAGCAGTACTTC

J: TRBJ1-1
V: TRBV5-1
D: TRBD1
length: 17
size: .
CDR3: CASSPSGTGGRNTEAFF
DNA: TGCGCCAGCAGTCCTTCCGGGACAGGGGGCAGGAACACTGAAGCTTTCTTT

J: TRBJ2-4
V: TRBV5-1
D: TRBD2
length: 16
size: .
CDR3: CASSSGLAGPKNIQYF
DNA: TGCGCCAGCAGCTCCGGACTAGCGGGACCCAAAAACATTCAGTACTTC

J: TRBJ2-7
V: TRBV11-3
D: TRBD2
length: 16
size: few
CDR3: CASSLGTLADHYEQYF
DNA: TGTGCCAGCAGCTTAGGAACCCTAGCGGACCACTACGAGCAGTACTTC

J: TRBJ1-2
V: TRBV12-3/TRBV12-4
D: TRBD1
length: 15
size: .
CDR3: CASQTTGVANYGYTF
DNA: TGTGCCAGCCAGACGACAGGGGTGGCTAACTATGGCTACACCTTC

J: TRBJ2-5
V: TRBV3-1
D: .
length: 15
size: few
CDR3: CASSQDTVLTETQYF
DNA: TGTGCCAGCAGCCAAGATACGGTCCTGACGGAGACCCAGTACTTC

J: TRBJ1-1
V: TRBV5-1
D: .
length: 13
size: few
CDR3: CASSLEGSTEAFF
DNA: TGCGCCAGCAGCTTGGAAGGGAGTACTGAAGCTTTCTTT

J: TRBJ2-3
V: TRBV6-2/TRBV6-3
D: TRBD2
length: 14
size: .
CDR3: CASRGLALWDTQYF
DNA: TGTGCCAGCAGAGGACTAGCTTTGTGGGATACGCAGTATTTT

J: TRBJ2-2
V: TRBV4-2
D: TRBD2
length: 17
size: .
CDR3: CASSQEGLAGNTGELFF
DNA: TGTGCCAGCAGCCAGGAGGGACTAGCGGGGAACACCGGGGAGCTGTTTTTT

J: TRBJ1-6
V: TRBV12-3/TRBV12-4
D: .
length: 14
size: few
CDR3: CASSVDASHSPLHF
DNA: TGTGCCAGCAGTGTGGACGCATCTCATTCACCCCTCCACTTT

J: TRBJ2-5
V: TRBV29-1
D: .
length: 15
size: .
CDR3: CSVHTFRGKQETQYF
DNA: TGCAGCGTTCACACATTTCGGGGAAAACAAGAGACCCAGTACTTC

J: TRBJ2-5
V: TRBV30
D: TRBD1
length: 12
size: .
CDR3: CAWIDRGETQYF
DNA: TGTGCCTGGATTGACAGGGGAGAGACCCAGTACTTC

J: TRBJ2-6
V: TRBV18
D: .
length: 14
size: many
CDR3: CASSPLSGANVLTF
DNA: TGTGCCAGCTCACCTCTCTCTGGGGCCAACGTCCTGACTTTC

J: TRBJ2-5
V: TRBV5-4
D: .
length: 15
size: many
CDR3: CASSLKGRGRETQYF
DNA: TGTGCCAGCAGCTTGAAGGGCCGGGGGAGGGAGACCCAGTACTTC

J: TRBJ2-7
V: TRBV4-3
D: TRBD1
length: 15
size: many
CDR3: CASSQVTGGIYEQYF
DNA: TGCGCCAGCAGCCAAGTGACAGGGGGCATATACGAGCAGTACTTC

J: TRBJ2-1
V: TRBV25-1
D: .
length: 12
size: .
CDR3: CASRRGLSEQFF
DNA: TGTGCCAGCAGGCGGGGCCTCAGTGAGCAGTTCTTC

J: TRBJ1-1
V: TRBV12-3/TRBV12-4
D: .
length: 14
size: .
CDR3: CASSLVIMNTEAFF
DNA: TGTGCCAGCAGTTTAGTCATCATGAACACTGAAGCTTTCTTT

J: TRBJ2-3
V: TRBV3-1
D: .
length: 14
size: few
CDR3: CASSPWGYTDTQYF
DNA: TGTGCCAGCAGCCCCTGGGGGTACACAGATACGCAGTATTTT

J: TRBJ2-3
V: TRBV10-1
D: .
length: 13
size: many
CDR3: CASSEAQRDTQYF
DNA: TGCGCCAGCAGTGAGGCCCAAAGGGATACGCAGTATTTT

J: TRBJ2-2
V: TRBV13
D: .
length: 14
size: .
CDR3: CASSPFLGTGELFF
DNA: TGTGCCAGCAGCCCGTTCTTAGGAACCGGGGAGCTGTTTTTT

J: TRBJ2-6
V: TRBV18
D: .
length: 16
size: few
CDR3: CASSPRGDSGANVLTF
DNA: TGTGCCAGCTCACCAAGGGGGGACTCTGGGGCCAACGTCCTGACTTTC

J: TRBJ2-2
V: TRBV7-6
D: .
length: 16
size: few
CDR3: CASSQYGTLNTGELFF
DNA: TGTGCCAGCAGTCAATACGGGACACTTAACACCGGGGAGCTGTTTTTT

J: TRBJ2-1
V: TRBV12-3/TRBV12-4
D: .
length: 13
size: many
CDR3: CASSLKGDNEQFF
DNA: TGTGCCAGCAGTTTGAAGGGGGACAATGAGCAGTTCTTC

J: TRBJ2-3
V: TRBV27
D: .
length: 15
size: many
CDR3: CASSSWDTSTDTQYF
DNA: TGTGCCAGCAGTTCCTGGGACACGAGCACAGATACGCAGTATTTT

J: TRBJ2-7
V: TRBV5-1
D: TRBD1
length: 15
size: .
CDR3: CASSLIGQGTGEQYF
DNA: TGCGCCAGCAGCTTGATCGGACAGGGAACAGGCGAGCAGTACTTC

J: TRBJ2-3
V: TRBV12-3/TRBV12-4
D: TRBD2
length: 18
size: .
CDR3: CASRHRANSGGHQDTQYF
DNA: TGTGCCAGCAGGCACCGCGCCAATAGCGGGGGGCATCAGGATACGCAGTATTTT

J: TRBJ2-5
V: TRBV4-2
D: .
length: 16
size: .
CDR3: CASSLVWGERQETQYF
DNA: TGTGCCAGCAGCCTAGTGTGGGGGGAGAGACAAGAGACCCAGTACTTC

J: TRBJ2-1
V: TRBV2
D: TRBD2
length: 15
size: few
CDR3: CASSTGTSDQIKRFF
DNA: TGTGCCAGCTCTACCGGGACTAGCGACCAAATTAAACGGTTCTTC

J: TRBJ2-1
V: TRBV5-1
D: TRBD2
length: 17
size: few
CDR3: CASGREITWSSYNEQFF
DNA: TGCGCCAGCGGGCGGGAGATTACCTGGAGCTCCTACAATGAGCAGTTCTTC

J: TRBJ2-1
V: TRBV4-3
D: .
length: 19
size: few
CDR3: CASSQVVRDGGRFSNEQFF
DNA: TGCGCCAGCAGCCAAGTAGTTCGGGACGGGGGGCGATTCAGCAATGAGCAGTTCTTC